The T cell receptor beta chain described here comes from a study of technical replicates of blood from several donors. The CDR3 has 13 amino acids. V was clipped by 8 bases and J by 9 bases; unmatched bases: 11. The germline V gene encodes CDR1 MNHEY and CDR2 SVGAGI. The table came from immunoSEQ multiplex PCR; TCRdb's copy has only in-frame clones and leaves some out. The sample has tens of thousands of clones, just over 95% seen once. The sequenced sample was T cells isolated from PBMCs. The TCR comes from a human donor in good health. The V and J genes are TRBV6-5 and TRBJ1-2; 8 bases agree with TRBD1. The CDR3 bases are TGTGCCAGCTTCGGACAGGGTGACATGAGCTACACCTTC. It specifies CASFGQGDMSYTF.